This T cell receptor (beta chain) stems from a study of CD8 T cells in ankylosing spondylitis. CDR3 size: 14 residues. V lost 0 bases to trimming and J lost 4 bases, with 10 bases between them. Germline V CDR1 and CDR2: SGHRS, YFSETQ. This clonotype was picked up a small number of times. The antigen remains undetermined. Study results and limitations: Reactive arthritis synovial fluid and blood previously showed some of these motif variants. In ankylosing spondylitis blood, a motif of about 8 highly homologous TCR beta variants appeared characteristic. Disease-linked clones were reportedly significantly enriched in matched ankylosing spondylitis synovial fluid.

Preparation of TCR beta libraries was done by quantitative 5'-RACE with molecular barcodes. Via MiXCR, TCRdb re-called the 5' RACE reads, giving one row per CDR3 protein. The sample holds just under 350,000 distinct CDR3 sequences, under 15% seen once. The J gene is TRBJ1-2, the V gene TRBV5-1; D remains unclear. The material sequenced was blood, either unsorted or a sorted T cell fraction (not recorded which). The sequence came from a male donor with ankylosing spondylitis or in good health (not recorded which). CDR3 residues: CASSLGLQIYGYTF. The CDR3 nucleotides read TGCGCCAGCAGCTTGGGGCTACAGATCTATGGCTACACCTTC.